The rows below give T cell receptor beta chains drawn from one sample of a study of shared clonotypes between healthy human individuals. Repertoires were generated with immunoSEQ multiplex PCR, while TCRdb's copy carries only in-frame clones and drops some. The sample shows millions of clones, roughly 94% of them seen only once. Sequenced sample: naive CD4+ T cells sorted from blood. Receptors originate from a young man in good health. The CDR3 runs from the conserved cysteine through the conserved F or W. A D gene is named only where the DNA matches it firmly. Where a row states a size, it is once, few, many or the class of an expanded clone; other rows omit it.

D | J | V | size | DNA | CDR3
TRBD1 | TRBJ1-2 | TRBV10-1 | . | TGCGCCAGCAGTGACCGGGGGGACAGGGCAATCCCTAACTATGGCTACACCTTC | CASSDRGDRAIPNYGYTF
TRBD1 | TRBJ2-7 | TRBV2 | . | TGTGCCAGCAGCGGGACAGGGCTCGAGCAGTACTTC | CASSGTGLEQYF
. | TRBJ2-6 | TRBV9 | . | TGTGCCAGCAGCGCCCGAGGCCCAGGATATAGTGGGGCCAACGTCCTGACTTTC | CASSARGPGYSGANVLTF
. | TRBJ2-5 | TRBV25-1 | . | TGTGCCAGCAGTATCCGGAGGGGGCGGGAGACCCAGTACTTC | CASSIRRGRETQYF
TRBD2 | TRBJ2-3 | TRBV10-3 | . | TGTGCCATCAGTGGGACCGGGGGGACAGATACGCAGTATTTT | CAISGTGGTDTQYF
. | TRBJ2-7 | TRBV28 | . | TGTGCCAGGGGTGAACGGGGGAGCTCCTACGAGCAGTACTTC | CARGERGSSYEQYF
. | TRBJ2-2 | TRBV11-1 | . | TGTGCCAGCAGCTTATATCAGGGTGGGAACACCGGGGAGCTGTTTTTT | CASSLYQGGNTGELFF
. | TRBJ2-3 | TRBV7-2 | . | TGTGCCAGCGGACGGGCCTTCGGATCAGATACGCAGTATTTT | CASGRAFGSDTQYF
. | TRBJ1-5 | TRBV2 | . | TGTGCCAGCAGTGGACCAGGGGTTAGCCAGCCCCAGCATTTT | CASSGPGVSQPQHF
. | TRBJ1-4 | TRBV5-1 | . | TGCGCCAGCAGCGAAGAGGGGGTGTCTAATGAAAAACTGTTTTTT | CASSEEGVSNEKLFF
. | TRBJ2-7 | TRBV28 | . | TGTGCCAGCAGCACCAACCGGGCAGGGAGTCTTCTCGAGCAGTACTTC | CASSTNRAGSLLEQYF
. | TRBJ1-3 | TRBV10-3 | many | TGTGCCATCAGTGAGTCAACGGGAGGTGGAAACACCATATATTTT | CAISESTGGGNTIYF
TRBD2 | TRBJ2-7 | TRBV6-1 | . | TGTGCCGGGTCCACTAGCGGTCCCTACGAGCAGTACTTC | CAGSTSGPYEQYF
TRBD1 | TRBJ1-4 | TRBV5-1 | . | TGCGCCAGCAGCCAGATGGACAGGGATCGTAAAAAACTGTTTTTT | CASSQMDRDRKKLFF
. | TRBJ1-1 | TRBV29-1 | . | TGCAGCGTCCAGAATACTGAAGCTTTCTTT | CSVQNTEAFF
. | TRBJ2-7 | TRBV7-3 | . | TGTGCCAGCAGCCCCGGTCCCGACAGTGCCTACGAGCAGTACTTC | CASSPGPDSAYEQYF
. | TRBJ1-6 | TRBV6-5 | once | TGTGCCAGCGCGGGGCAGGTCAATTCACCCCTCCACTTT | CASAGQVNSPLHF
TRBD1 | TRBJ1-5 | TRBV7-2 | . | TGTGCCAGCAGCCCGGGGACAGTTAATAATCAGCCCCAGCATTTT | CASSPGTVNNQPQHF
. | TRBJ1-4 | TRBV10-3 | once | TGTGCCATCAGGAGCACGGGAGCAACTAATGAAAAACTGTTTTTT | CAIRSTGATNEKLFF
TRBD1 | TRBJ1-5 | TRBV19 | . | TGTGCCAGTAGTACCGACAGGGGGAATCAGCCCCAGCATTTT | CASSTDRGNQPQHF
. | TRBJ2-2 | TRBV9 | . | TGTGCCAGCAGCGGACGACTAGGCGGGGAGCTGTTTTTT | CASSGRLGGELFF
. | TRBJ2-7 | TRBV6-5 | once | TGTGCCAGCAGTTACTCGCCAGGGGAGACCTACGAGCAGTACTTC | CASSYSPGETYEQYF
TRBD2 | TRBJ2-3 | TRBV5-1 | many | TGCGCCAGCAGCCCCGGGACTAGCGGGCCAGATACGCAGTATTTT | CASSPGTSGPDTQYF
. | TRBJ1-2 | TRBV28 | . | TGTGCCAGCAGGGGGGTAGGGGTTGACCGAGGCTACACCTTC | CASRGVGVDRGYTF
. | TRBJ2-5 | TRBV9 | . | TGTGCCAGCAGCGTATCAGTAGGGGGGTCGGAGACCCAGTACTTC | CASSVSVGGSETQYF
. | TRBJ2-2 | TRBV2 | . | TGTGCCAGCAGTACCACCGGGGAGCTGTTTTTT | CASSTTGELFF
TRBD2 | TRBJ2-7 | TRBV29-1 | . | TGCAGCGTCGGGACTATCTACGAGCAGTACTTC | CSVGTIYEQYF
TRBD2 | TRBJ2-1 | TRBV25-1 | . | TGTGCCAGCAGTGCGGGGGGGTCCTACAATGAGCAGTTCTTC | CASSAGGSYNEQFF
. | TRBJ1-4 | TRBV19 | . | TGTGCCAGTAGAAGTGGAAAAGCAACTAATGAAAAACTGTTTTTT | CASRSGKATNEKLFF
TRBD1 | TRBJ1-3 | TRBV6-1 | . | TGTGCCAGCAGCGAGGGGGCTAGCTCTGGAAACACCATATATTTT | CASSEGASSGNTIYF
. | TRBJ1-1 | TRBV19 | . | TGTGCCAGTAGTACTCATATGAACACTGAAGCTTTCTTT | CASSTHMNTEAFF
. | TRBJ1-5 | TRBV7-8 | . | TGTGCCAGCAGCCCAGGGCCCGCTTATCAGCCCCAGCATTTT | CASSPGPAYQPQHF
. | TRBJ1-1 | TRBV18 | once | TGTGCCAGCTCACCACCGAGTGACAGTTTGAACACTGAAGCTTTCTTT | CASSPPSDSLNTEAFF
. | TRBJ2-3 | TRBV7-9 | . | TGTGCCAGCAGCTTAGCGACAGTCGGGACCGATACGCAGTATTTT | CASSLATVGTDTQYF
. | TRBJ1-4 | TRBV6-6 | . | TGTGCCAGCAGTTACACGACGGGAAATGAAAAACTGTTTTTT | CASSYTTGNEKLFF
TRBD2 | TRBJ2-5 | TRBV10-1 | . | TGCGCCAGCAGTGAGACTAGCGGGTTCGCTGAGACCCAGTACTTC | CASSETSGFAETQYF
. | TRBJ2-3 | TRBV7-2 | once | TGTGCCAGCAGCCCCCACGGCACTAGCACAGATACGCAGTATTTT | CASSPHGTSTDTQYF
TRBD1 | TRBJ2-5 | TRBV5-6 | . | TGTGCCAGCAGCAGGGACAGACAGACCCAGTACTTC | CASSRDRQTQYF
TRBD1 | TRBJ2-1 | TRBV11-3 | . | TGTGCCAGCAGCTATCTCGGGACAGGGCACAATGAGCAGTTCTTC | CASSYLGTGHNEQFF
TRBD1 | TRBJ1-2 | TRBV7-9 | . | TGTGCCAGCAGCACGAGACAGGGAAGGGATGGCTACACCTTC | CASSTRQGRDGYTF
. | TRBJ1-4 | TRBV6-5 | . | TGTGCCAGCAGTATAGGGTTTACTAATGAAAAACTGTTTTTT | CASSIGFTNEKLFF
. | TRBJ2-6 | TRBV4-3 | . | TGCGCCAGCAGCCCCGCCGGGTCTGGGGCCAACGTCCTGACTTTC | CASSPAGSGANVLTF
. | TRBJ1-4 | TRBV28 | . | TGTGCCAGCAGGGATCCACCCCATGAAAAACTGTTTTTT | CASRDPPHEKLFF
. | TRBJ2-5 | TRBV18 | . | TGTGCCAGCTCACCAAACGAAGAGACCCAGTACTTC | CASSPNEETQYF
TRBD2 | TRBJ2-3 | TRBV7-6 | . | TGTGCCAGCAGCCCCCTACATCGGGCGGGAGGGTCAGATACGCAGTATTTT | CASSPLHRAGGSDTQYF
TRBD2 | TRBJ2-5 | TRBV6-1 | . | TGTGCCAGCAGTGAGGGGCCGGGACTAGCGGAAGAGACCCAGTACTTC | CASSEGPGLAEETQYF
TRBD1 | TRBJ2-5 | TRBV5-4 | . | TGTGCCAGCAGTCCCAGGGACAGCCAAGAGACCCAGTACTTC | CASSPRDSQETQYF